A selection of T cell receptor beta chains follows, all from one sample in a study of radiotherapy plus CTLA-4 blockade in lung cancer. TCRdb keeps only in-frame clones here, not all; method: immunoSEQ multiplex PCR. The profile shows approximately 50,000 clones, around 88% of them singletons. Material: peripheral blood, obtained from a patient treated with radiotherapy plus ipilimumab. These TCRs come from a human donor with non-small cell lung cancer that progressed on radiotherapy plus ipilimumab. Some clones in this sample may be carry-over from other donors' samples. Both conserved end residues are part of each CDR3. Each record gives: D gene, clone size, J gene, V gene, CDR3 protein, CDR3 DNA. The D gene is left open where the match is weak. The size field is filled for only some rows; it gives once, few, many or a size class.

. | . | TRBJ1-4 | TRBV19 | CASSIVGEGTNEKLFF | TGTGCCAGTAGTATAGTAGGGGAAGGAACTAATGAAAAACTGTTTTTT
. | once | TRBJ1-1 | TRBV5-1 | CASSLAGPGAEAFF | TGCGCCAGCAGCTTGGCTGGACCGGGAGCCGAAGCTTTCTTT
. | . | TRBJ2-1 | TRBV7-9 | CASSLSGGSVEQFF | TGTGCCAGCAGCCTCTCGGGTGGCAGCGTAGAGCAGTTCTTC
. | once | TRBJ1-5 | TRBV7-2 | CASSPGGYSNQPQHF | TGTGCCAGCAGCCCCGGAGGGTATAGCAATCAGCCCCAGCATTTT
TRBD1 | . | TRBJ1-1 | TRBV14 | CASSQSNRGTEAFF | TGTGCCAGCAGCCAATCTAACAGGGGCACTGAAGCTTTCTTT
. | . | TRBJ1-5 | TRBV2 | CASSWTQGGSNQPQHF | TGTGCCAGCAGTTGGACCCAGGGTGGCAGCAATCAGCCCCAGCATTTT
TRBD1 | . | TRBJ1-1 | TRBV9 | CASSARTGNTEAFF | TGTGCCAGCAGCGCCAGGACAGGAAACACTGAAGCTTTCTTT
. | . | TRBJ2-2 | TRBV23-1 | CASSQSWLWGRTGELFF | TGCGCCAGCAGTCAATCTTGGTTATGGGGGCGCACCGGGGAGCTGTTTTTT
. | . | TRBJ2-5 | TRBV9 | CASSQGRGLGTQYF | TGTGCCAGCAGCCAGGGGCGGGGGTTGGGGACCCAGTACTTC
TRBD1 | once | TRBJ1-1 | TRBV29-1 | CSADRETENTEAFF | TGCAGCGCCGACAGGGAGACGGAAAACACTGAAGCTTTCTTT
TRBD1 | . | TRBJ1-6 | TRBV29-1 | CSVRTGNNSPLHF | TGCAGCGTGAGGACAGGGAACAATTCACCCCTCCACTTT
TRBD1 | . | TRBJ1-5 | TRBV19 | CASSTLNRGSNQPQHF | TGTGCCAGTAGTACCTTAAACAGGGGTAGCAATCAGCCCCAGCATTTT
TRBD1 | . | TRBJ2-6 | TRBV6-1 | CASSGVQGATSYSGANVLTF | TGTGCCAGCAGTGGGGTACAGGGGGCTACTTCCTACTCTGGGGCCAACGTCCTGACTTTC
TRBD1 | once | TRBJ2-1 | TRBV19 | CASSIGPGQPYNEQFF | TGTGCCAGTAGTATAGGGCCGGGACAGCCCTACAATGAGCAGTTCTTC
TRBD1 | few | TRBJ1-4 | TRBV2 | CASSEMGRGNEKLFF | TGTGCCAGCAGTGAAATGGGCAGGGGGAATGAAAAACTGTTTTTT
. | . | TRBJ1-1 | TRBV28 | CASSLSAGREAFF | TGTGCCAGCAGTTTAAGCGCAGGCCGGGAGGCTTTCTTT
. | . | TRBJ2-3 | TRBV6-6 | CASSYRERGQDTQYF | TGTGCCAGCAGTTACCGTGAAAGGGGCCAAGATACGCAGTATTTT
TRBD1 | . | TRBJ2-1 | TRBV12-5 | CASGQRGLPYNEQFF | TGTGCTAGTGGTCAAAGGGGGCTACCCTACAATGAGCAGTTCTTC
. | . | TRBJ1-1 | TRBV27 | CASSFWGWERGTEAFF | TGTGCCAGCAGTTTTTGGGGGTGGGAGCGGGGGACTGAAGCTTTCTTT
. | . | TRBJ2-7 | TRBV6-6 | CASTLRSGYEQYF | TGTGCCAGCACCTTGCGGTCCGGTTACGAGCAGTACTTC
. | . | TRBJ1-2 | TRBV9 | CASSAYYGYTF | TGTGCCAGCAGCGCTTACTATGGCTACACCTTC
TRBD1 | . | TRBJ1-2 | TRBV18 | CASSPLTGLDGYTF | TGTGCCAGCTCACCGTTGACAGGGTTGGATGGCTACACCTTC
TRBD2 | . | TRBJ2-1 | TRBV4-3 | CASSQLAGDNEQFF | TGCGCCAGCAGCCAGCTAGCGGGGGACAATGAGCAGTTCTTC
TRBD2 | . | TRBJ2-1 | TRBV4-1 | CASSQVVLAGEYNEQFF | TGCGCCAGCAGCCAAGTTGTGTTAGCGGGGGAGTACAATGAGCAGTTCTTC
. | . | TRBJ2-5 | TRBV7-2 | CASSRVRETQYF | TGTGCCAGCAGCCGGGTGAGGGAGACCCAGTACTTC
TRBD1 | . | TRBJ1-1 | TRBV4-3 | CASSQDTTGGSTEAFF | TGCGCCAGCAGCCAAGATACAACAGGGGGGTCCACTGAAGCTTTCTTT
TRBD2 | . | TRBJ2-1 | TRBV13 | CASSHGTSGGHEQFF | TGTGCCAGCAGCCACGGGACTAGCGGGGGTCATGAGCAGTTCTTC
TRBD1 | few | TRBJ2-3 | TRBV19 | CASSRSGQGAGDTQYF | TGTGCCAGTAGCCGAAGCGGACAGGGTGCGGGAGATACGCAGTATTTT
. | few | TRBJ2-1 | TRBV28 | CASSFQGQEQFF | TGTGCCAGCAGTTTTCAGGGCCAAGAGCAGTTCTTC
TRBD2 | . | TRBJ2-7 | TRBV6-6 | CASARGVGNEQYF | TGTGCCAGTGCCCGGGGGGTCGGGAACGAGCAGTACTTC
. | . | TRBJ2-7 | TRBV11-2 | CASSSWTEIYEQYF | TGTGCCAGCAGCTCCTGGACTGAGATATACGAGCAGTACTTC
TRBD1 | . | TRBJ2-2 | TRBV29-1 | CSGDRGTGELFF | TGCAGCGGTGACAGGGGCACCGGGGAGCTGTTTTTT
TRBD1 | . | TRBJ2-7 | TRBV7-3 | CASSSPGTAFHEQYF | TGTGCCAGCAGCTCCCCAGGGACAGCCTTTCACGAGCAGTACTTC
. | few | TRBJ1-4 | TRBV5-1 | CASSSDFPPNEKLFF | TGCGCCAGCAGCTCGGACTTCCCTCCTAATGAAAAACTGTTTTTT
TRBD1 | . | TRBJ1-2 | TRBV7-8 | CASSSTGSIHGYTF | TGTGCCAGCAGCTCGACAGGGTCAATACATGGCTACACCTTC
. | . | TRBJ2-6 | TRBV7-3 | CASSHDDGTPSGANVLTF | TGTGCCAGCAGCCACGACGATGGGACTCCCTCTGGGGCCAACGTCCTGACTTTC
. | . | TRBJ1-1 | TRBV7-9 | CASSSREGITEAFF | TGTGCCAGCAGCTCAAGGGAGGGGATCACTGAAGCTTTCTTT
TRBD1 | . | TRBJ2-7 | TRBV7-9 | CASSPQGGSSYEQYF | TGTGCCAGCAGCCCACAGGGGGGAAGCTCCTACGAGCAGTACTTC
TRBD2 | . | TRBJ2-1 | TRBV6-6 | CASSSGLADIGEQFF | TGTGCCAGCAGTTCAGGACTAGCGGACATAGGTGAGCAGTTCTTC
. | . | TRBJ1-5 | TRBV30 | CAWSVQEDQPQHF | TGTGCCTGGAGTGTACAAGAAGATCAGCCCCAGCATTTT
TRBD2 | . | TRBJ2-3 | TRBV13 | CASSSRLAGVIDTQYF | TGTGCCAGCAGCTCCCGACTAGCGGGAGTTATAGATACGCAGTATTTT
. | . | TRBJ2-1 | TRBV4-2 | CASSQDRDWKSNEQFF | TGTGCCAGCAGCCAAGATAGGGACTGGAAGTCCAATGAGCAGTTCTTC
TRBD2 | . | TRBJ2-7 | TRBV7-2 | CASSASGTSGRSPYF | TGTGCCAGCAGCGCATCCGGGACTAGCGGGAGGAGTCCGTACTTC
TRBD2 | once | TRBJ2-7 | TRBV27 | CASSLKGGQGYEQYF | TGTGCCAGCAGTTTAAAGGGAGGGCAGGGTTACGAGCAGTACTTC
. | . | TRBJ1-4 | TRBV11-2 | CASSLDQGYEKLFF | TGTGCCAGCAGCTTAGACCAGGGGTACGAAAAACTGTTTTTT
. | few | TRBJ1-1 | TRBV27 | CASSLFGEGGEAFF | TGTGCCAGCAGTTTATTCGGGGAGGGAGGTGAAGCTTTCTTT
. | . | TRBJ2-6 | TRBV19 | CASGLNSGANVLTF | TGTGCCAGTGGACTCAATTCTGGGGCCAACGTCCTGACTTTC
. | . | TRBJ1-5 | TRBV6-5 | CASRGGGNQPQHF | TGTGCCAGCCGGGGGGGAGGCAATCAGCCCCAGCATTTT
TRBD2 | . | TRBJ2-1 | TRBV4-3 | CASSQVYLGLASHNEQFF | TGCGCCAGCAGCCAAGTGTACTTAGGACTAGCGTCACACAATGAGCAGTTCTTC
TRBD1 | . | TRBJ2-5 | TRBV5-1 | CASSWKPDRGSETQYF | TGCGCCAGCAGCTGGAAACCGGACAGGGGGTCGGAGACCCAGTACTTC
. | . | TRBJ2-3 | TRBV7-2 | CASSFRGMVDTQYF | TGTGCCAGCAGCTTTCGGGGGATGGTAGATACGCAGTATTTT
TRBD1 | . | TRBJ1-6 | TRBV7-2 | CASSVDRGSPLHF | TGTGCCAGCAGCGTGGACAGGGGCTCACCCCTCCACTTT
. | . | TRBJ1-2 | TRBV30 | CASTPGLGTNYGYTF | TGTGCCTCAACTCCGGGATTGGGAACTAACTATGGCTACACCTTC